This T cell receptor (beta chain) was sequenced in a study of read filtering for tumor transcriptome and immune sequencing. Looked up from germline, CDR1 is MGHDK and CDR2 is SYGVNS. This CDR3 is 16 amino acids long. V dropped 6 bases and J dropped 2; count of bases not matched to a gene: 6. Only one count was recorded for this clonotype. A read error may be the cause here, since a much bigger clone is one base away. From 300 to 400 ng of RNA, a library with molecular barcoded alpha/delta and beta/gamma adaptors was made. MiXCR, applied by TCRdb to the reads, yields one record per CDR3 protein. This table has about 57,000 distinct CDR3 sequences, about 15% appearing once.

The sample was a population of CD138-negative cells sorted from bone marrow. The V and J genes are TRBV25-1 and TRBJ2-1, with 11 nucleotides matching TRBD2. The TCR was taken from a donor at least 40 years old with multiple myeloma. The CDR3 is CASSPRLAGTYNEQFF. For the CDR3, the DNA is TGTGCCAGCAGCCCCCGACTAGCGGGAACCTACAATGAGCAGTTCTTC.